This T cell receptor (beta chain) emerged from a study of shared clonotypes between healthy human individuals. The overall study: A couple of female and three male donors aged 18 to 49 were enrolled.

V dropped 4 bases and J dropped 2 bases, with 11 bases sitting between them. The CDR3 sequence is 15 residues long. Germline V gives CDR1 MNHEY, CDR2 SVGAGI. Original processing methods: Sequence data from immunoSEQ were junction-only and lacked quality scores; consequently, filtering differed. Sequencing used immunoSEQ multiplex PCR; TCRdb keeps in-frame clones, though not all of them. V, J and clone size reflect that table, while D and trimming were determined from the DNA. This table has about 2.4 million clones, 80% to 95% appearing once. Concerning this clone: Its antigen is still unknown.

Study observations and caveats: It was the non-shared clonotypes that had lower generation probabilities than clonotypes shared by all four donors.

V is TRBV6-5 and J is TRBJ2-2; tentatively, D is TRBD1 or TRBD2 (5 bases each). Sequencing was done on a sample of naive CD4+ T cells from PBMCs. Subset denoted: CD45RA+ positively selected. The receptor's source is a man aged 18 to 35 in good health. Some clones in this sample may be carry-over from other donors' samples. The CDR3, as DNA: TGTGCCAGCAGTTGGGGACCCGGTAACACCGGGGAGCTGTTTTTT. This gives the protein CASSWGPGNTGELFF.